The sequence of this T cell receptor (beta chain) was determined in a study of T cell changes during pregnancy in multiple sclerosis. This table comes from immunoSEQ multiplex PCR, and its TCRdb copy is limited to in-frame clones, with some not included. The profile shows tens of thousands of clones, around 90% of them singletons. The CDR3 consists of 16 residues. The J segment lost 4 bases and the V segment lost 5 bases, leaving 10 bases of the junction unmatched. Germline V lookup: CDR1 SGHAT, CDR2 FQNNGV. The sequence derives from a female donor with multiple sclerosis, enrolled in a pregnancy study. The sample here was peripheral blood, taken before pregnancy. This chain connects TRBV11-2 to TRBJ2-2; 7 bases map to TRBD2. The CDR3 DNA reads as TGTGCCAGCAGCCTACGTCCCTCGGGGGGCACCGGGGAGCTGTTTTTT. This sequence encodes CASSLRPSGGTGELFF.